What follows are 20 T cell receptor beta chains derived from one specimen sequenced in a study of identical twins. MiXCR, run by TCRdb on the 5' RACE reads, gives a single entry per CDR3 protein. The table lists approximately 530,000 distinct CDR3 sequences, more than 20% of them singletons, with more than 0.4% in the top ten. In addition, the sample was reused for a study of yellow fever vaccine responses in identical twins.

The sequenced sample was CD4+ T cells sorted from blood. These receptors were obtained from a woman in her late teens or twenties in good health.

This clonotype was counted at least ten times. This rearrangement joins TRBV12-3 or TRBV12-4 to TRBJ1-6; D is undetermined. This CDR3 is built from 15 residues. V was trimmed by 3 bases and J by 7 bases, leaving 13 bases between them. As DNA, the CDR3 is TGTGCCAGCAGTTTCCAAATCCCCCAGAATTCACCCCTCCACTTT. Translated: CASSFQIPQNSPLHF.

This clonotype was seen a handful of times. The chain is built from TRBV12-3 or TRBV12-4 and TRBJ2-5; D unclear. V lost 5 bases and J lost 1, with 11 bases in between. The CDR3 spans 14 residues. The CDR3 nucleotides are TGTGCCAGCAGTCCCCTTCGGCTCCAAGAGACCCAGTACTTC. Encoded protein: CASSPLRLQETQYF.

Ten or more counts support this clonotype. The V call is TRBV12-3 or TRBV12-4, the J call TRBJ2-1; 7 bases are shared with TRBD2. Trimming took 6 bases from V and 6 from J; bases not matched to a gene: 8. The CDR3 has 14 residues. Written as DNA, the CDR3 is TGTGCCAGCAGGGACCGACTAGCCGCCAATGAGCAGTTCTTC. Protein: CASRDRLAANEQFF.

The J gene is TRBJ2-4, the V gene TRBV20-1; D gene ambiguous. The CDR3 has 15 residues. V lost 4 bases, J lost 0 bases, and 13 bases lay in between. Germline V gene lookup returns CDR1 DFQATT and CDR2 SNEGSKA (reference sequence). This chain's CDR3 is CSANRQDLAKNIQYF. The CDR3 DNA reads TGCAGTGCTAACCGACAAGACCTAGCCAAAAACATTCAGTACTTC.

This clonotype was seen a handful of times. The gene calls are TRBV15 and TRBJ2-7; 9 bases fit TRBD2. Germline lookup yields CDR1 LNHNV and CDR2 YYDKDF (reference sequence). V dropped 0 bases and J dropped 2; count of bases not matched to a gene: 8. CDR3 length: 17 residues. The CDR3 is CATSRDRSLAGTYEQYF. The CDR3 DNA is TGTGCCACCAGCAGAGATAGGAGTCTAGCGGGGACCTACGAGCAGTACTTC.

This clonotype was recorded a few times. CDR3: CSASTPGTGGKTQYF. CDR3 DNA: TGCAGTGCTAGCACACCCGGGACAGGGGGAAAGACCCAGTACTTC. V and J are TRBV20-1 and TRBJ2-5; 11 bases align to TRBD1. The CDR3 sequence is 15 residues long. Germline V gene data show CDR1 as DFQATT and CDR2 as SNEGSKA (reference sequence). J gave up 6 bases and V 3 bases, and 9 bases lay outside the gene matches.

This clonotype was found a few times. The chain links TRBV15 to TRBJ2-1; 12 bases agree with TRBD2. Germline CDR1 LNHNV, CDR2 YYDKDF (reference sequence). The V and J ends lost 1 base and 4 bases, in that order; junction bases with no gene match: 5. The CDR3 loop spans 17 amino acids. The CDR3 coding sequence is TGTGCCACCAGCAGAGGGCGGACTAGCGGGACATACAATGAGCAGTTCTTC. The encoded protein is CATSRGRTSGTYNEQFF.

V gene TRBV3-1 combines with J gene TRBJ2-1; possibly TRBD1 or TRBD2 for D (5 bases each). The CDR3 is 15 amino acids. CDR1 and CDR2 (germline): LGHDT, YNNKEL (reference sequence). V was clipped by 1 base and J by 6 bases, with 13 bases between them. The CDR3: CASSQGRTRGNEQFF. CDR3 in DNA: TGTGCCAGCAGCCAAGGACGCACGAGGGGCAATGAGCAGTTCTTC.

In this sample, this clonotype turned up a few times. J is TRBJ2-5 and V is TRBV4-2, with 13 positions matching TRBD2. This CDR3 is built from 19 residues. Trimming at V came to 1 base and at J to 1 base, leaving 9 bases not matched to a gene. CDR1 and CDR2 (germline): LGHNA, YNFKEQ. The CDR3 sequence is CASSQGRTSGGSFQETQYF. CDR3 bases: TGTGCCAGCAGCCAAGGTCGGACTAGCGGGGGCTCCTTCCAAGAGACCCAGTACTTC.

This chain uses TRBV5-1 with TRBJ2-1; 12 bases are a match to TRBD1. The CDR3 is 15 residues long. With 5 bases clipped from V and 7 bases from J, the junction kept 7 bases outside the gene matches. CDR1 and CDR2 (germline): SGHRS, YFSETQ. The CDR3 bases are TGCGCCAGCAGAACCGGGACAGGGGGCATTAATGAGCAGTTCTTC. Translated: CASRTGTGGINEQFF.

The CDR3: CASRGQPNTGELFF. The CDR3 DNA is TGTGCCAGCAGGGGACAGCCAAACACCGGGGAGCTGTTTTTT. The V gene is TRBV6-1, the J gene TRBJ2-2, with 7 bases fitting TRBD1. Germline CDR1 and CDR2: MNHNS and SASEGT. This CDR3 spans 14 amino acids. Unmatched junction bases numbered 3, after V lost 6 bases and J lost 2 bases.

This clonotype was seen once. The chain couples TRBV5-1 to TRBJ2-5; no clear D gene. This CDR3 comprises 11 residues. Per the germline V gene, CDR1 is SGHRS and CDR2 is YFSETQ. V shed 2 bases and J shed 13 bases, with 12 bases lying between them. CDR3 coding DNA: TGCGCCAGCAGCTTAGGGAAGCAAATGTACTTC. Amino acid sequence: CASSLGKQMYF.

This clonotype has a handful of counts. The chain joins TRBV12-3 or TRBV12-4 to TRBJ1-4, with 10 bases fitting TRBD1. The CDR3 is 15 residues long. V dropped 5 bases and J dropped 7; count of bases not matched to a gene: 7. CDR3 in DNA: TGTGCCAGCAGTAAACACCGGGACAGGGGTGAAAAACTGTTTTTT. Its protein is CASSKHRDRGEKLFF.

This clonotype has only a few counts. The genes are TRBV11-2 and TRBJ2-7; 7 bases are a match to TRBD2. The CDR3 has 14 residues. V dropped 8 bases and J dropped 6; count of bases not matched to a gene: 13. Per the germline V gene, CDR1 is SGHAT and CDR2 is FQNNGV. CDR3 residues: CASSPWGGTGEQYV. The CDR3 nucleotides are TGTGCCAGCTCCCCTTGGGGAGGGACCGGCGAGCAGTACGTC.

There are a few counts of this clonotype. The rearrangement links TRBV4-2 to TRBJ2-1; no definite D call. V was cut by 0 bases and J by 7 bases, with 13 bases left in between. CDR1 is LGHNA and CDR2 is YNFKEQ in the germline V gene. This CDR3 is 15 amino acids long. The CDR3 region has the DNA TGTGCCAGCAGCCAAGATCGGACGATAGGGAATGAGCAGTTCTTC. This codes for CASSQDRTIGNEQFF.

This rearrangement joins TRBV20-1 to TRBJ2-5; weak D call: TRBD2 (6 bases). CDR1 DFQATT and CDR2 SNEGSKA come from the germline V gene (reference sequence). The CDR3 is made up of 14 amino acids. Trimming took 6 bases from V and 6 from J, leaving 20 bases between them. The CDR3: CSASGVPGVKTQYF. CDR3 DNA: TGCAGTGCAAGTGGAGTGCCGGGGGTAAAGACCCAGTACTTC.

J is TRBJ2-5 and V is TRBV29-1; D possibly corresponds to TRBD1 (6 bases). Germline-derived CDR1 and CDR2 are SQVTM and ANQGSEA. This CDR3 contains 13 residues. Trimming took 4 bases from V and 4 from J, leaving 13 bases between them. In DNA, the CDR3 is TGCAGCGTTGTTCGAATAGGGGGAGAGACCCAGTACTTC. Translated, it gives CSVVRIGGETQYF.

This clonotype was picked up a small number of times. The V and J genes are TRBV14 and TRBJ1-2, with no clear D. CDR3 length: 14 amino acids. Germline lookup yields CDR1 SGHDN and CDR2 FVKESK. V shed 2 bases and J shed 1 base, with 8 bases lying between them. This CDR3 is CASSQYQYNYGYTF. For the CDR3, the DNA is TGTGCCAGCAGCCAATATCAGTATAACTATGGCTACACCTTC.

This clonotype was detected many times. This rearrangement joins TRBV12-3 or TRBV12-4 to TRBJ2-1; TRBD1 is a possible D gene (6 bases). V gave up 2 bases and J gave up 6 bases, with 11 bases separating them. The CDR3 contains 14 residues. CDR3 sequence: CASSLLGRGNEQFF. The CDR3 DNA sequence: TGTGCCAGCAGTTTACTCGGCAGGGGCAATGAGCAGTTCTTC.

The rearrangement links TRBV10-3 to TRBJ2-1, with TRBD2 matching 8 bases. The CDR3 covers 15 residues. J lost 9 bases, V lost 3 bases, and 10 bases had no gene match. Germline CDR1 and CDR2: ENHRY and SYGVKD. CDR3 amino acids: CAISDPSGRLGEQFF. DNA for the CDR3: TGTGCCATCAGTGACCCTAGCGGGCGCCTGGGTGAGCAGTTCTTC.